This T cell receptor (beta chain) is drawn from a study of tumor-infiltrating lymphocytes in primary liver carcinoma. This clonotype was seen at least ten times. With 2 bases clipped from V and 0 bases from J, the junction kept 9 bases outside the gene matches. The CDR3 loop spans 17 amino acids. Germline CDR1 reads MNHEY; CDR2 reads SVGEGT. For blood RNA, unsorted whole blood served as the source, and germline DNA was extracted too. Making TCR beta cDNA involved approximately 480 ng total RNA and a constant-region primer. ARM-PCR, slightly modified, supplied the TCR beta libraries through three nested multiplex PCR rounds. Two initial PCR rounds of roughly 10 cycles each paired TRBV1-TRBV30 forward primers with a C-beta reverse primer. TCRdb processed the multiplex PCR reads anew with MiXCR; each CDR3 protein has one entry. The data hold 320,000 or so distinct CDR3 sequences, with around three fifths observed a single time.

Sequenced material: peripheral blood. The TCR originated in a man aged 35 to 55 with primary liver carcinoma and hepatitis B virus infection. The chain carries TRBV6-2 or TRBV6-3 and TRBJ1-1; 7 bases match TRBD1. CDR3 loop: CASSYPEGAGMNTEAFF. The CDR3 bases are TGTGCCAGCAGTTACCCCGAGGGGGCAGGTATGAACACTGAAGCTTTCTTT.